These 25 T cell receptor beta chains were all obtained from the same sample, sequenced in a study of regulatory T cells in long-lasting Graves disease. Construction of TCR beta libraries relied on iRepertoire HTBI primers and on Arm-PCR targeting CDR3 regions. One entry per CDR3 protein, called by TCRdb with MiXCR from the multiplex PCR reads. Found here are roughly 420,000 distinct CDR3 sequences, 16% of them singletons; the top ten hold approximately 12%. Time point here: newly diagnosed GD, antithyroid drugs for less than 3 months. The TCR library was made from RNA extracted from PBMCs. The same sample was also studied in work on T cells in Graves' hyperthyroidism and ophthalmopathy.

The sample in question was peripheral blood mononuclear cells (PBMCs), obtained at new diagnosis, from a patient treated with antithyroid drugs. These receptor sequences come from a woman in her twenties or thirties with Graves disease.

About this clonotype: A much more abundant neighbour one base away suggests this may be a read error. The chain links TRBV6-1 to TRBJ1-1, with D possibly being TRBD1 (6 bases). V dropped 6 bases and J dropped 5 bases, with 16 bases sitting between them. This CDR3 contains 14 residues. Germline V gene lookup returns CDR1 MNHNS and CDR2 SASEGT. In nucleotides, the CDR3 is TGTGCCAGCAGACCCAGGGGAGTAGGAACTGAAGCTTTCTTT. This translates into CASRPRGVGTEAFF.

This clonotype came up many times. This sequence joins TRBV6-5 and TRBJ1-2; a possible D gene is TRBD1 (5 bases). This CDR3 contains 13 residues. The germline gives CDR1 MNHEY, CDR2 SVGAGI. The V end lost 0 bases, the J end lost 8 bases, and 10 bases lay between the germline ends. CDR3 protein: CASSYSGTVGYTF. The CDR3 region has the DNA TGTGCCAGCAGTTACTCCGGGACGGTCGGCTACACCTTC.

The chain joins TRBV10-3 to TRBJ2-7; perhaps TRBD1 as D (6 bases). V was trimmed by 8 bases and J by 3 bases, leaving 11 bases between them. Germline values: CDR1 ENHRY, CDR2 SYGVKD. This CDR3 has 12 amino acids. This chain's CDR3 is CAISEGVYEQYF. The CDR3 bases are TGTGCCATCTCCGAGGGGGTCTACGAGCAGTACTTC.

This clonotype was picked up many times. The chain combines TRBV3-1 with TRBJ2-7; 13 bases align to TRBD2. Germline V gene lookup returns CDR1 LGHDT and CDR2 YNNKEL (reference sequence). The CDR3 extends over 16 amino acids. V shed 4 bases, J shed 3 bases, and the junction held 6 bases outside the gene matches. CDR3 nucleotide sequence: TGTGCCAGCAGCCCACTGGGACTAGCGGGAATCTACGAGCAGTACTTC. Translated: CASSPLGLAGIYEQYF.

This clonotype was seen at least ten times. The genes are TRBV3-1 and TRBJ2-5; D remains ambiguous. Trimming stripped 0 bases from V and 4 bases from J, with 0 bases between. The CDR3 is made up of 11 amino acids. Per germline, CDR1 LGHDT and CDR2 YNNKEL (reference sequence). The CDR3 DNA reads TGTGCCAGCAGCCAAGAAGAGACCCAGTACTTC. Translation: CASSQEETQYF.

To note about this clonotype: Since a much larger clone is just one base distant, this may be a read error. This chain uses TRBV11-2 with TRBJ2-1, with a possible D match to TRBD1 (6 bases). Looked up from germline, CDR1 is SGHAT and CDR2 is FQNNGV. This CDR3 comprises 15 residues. Trimming removed 3 bases at V and 9 bases at J, with 18 bases between. In DNA, the CDR3 is TGTGCCAGCAGCTTTAGGGCTAGCAGGGGCGGTGAGCAGTTCTTC. This sequence encodes CASSFRASRGGEQFF.

This clonotype was observed a handful of times. The chain has TRBV24-1 and TRBJ1-5; possibly TRBD1 for D (6 bases). The V and J ends lost 3 bases and 9 bases respectively, with 14 bases between them. This CDR3 has 14 amino acids. The germline gives CDR1 KGHDR, CDR2 SFDVKD. As DNA, the CDR3 is TGTGCCACCAGTGATGAAACAGGGTTGGGGCCCCAGCATTTT. It specifies CATSDETGLGPQHF.

V and J are TRBV14 and TRBJ2-1, with D unresolved. The J call may not be correct, given that the DNA end is closer to TRBJ2-3. The CDR3 consists of 14 residues. From germline, CDR1 is SGHDN and CDR2 FVKESK. The CDR3, as DNA: TGTGCCAGCAGCCCACAAAGTTCAGGAGTCTCGCAGTATTTT. Amino acids: CASSPQSSGVSQYF.

This clonotype was seen many times. CDR3 residues: CASSLASTGYNEQFF. The CDR3 bases are TGTGCCAGCAGCTTAGCAAGCACGGGGTACAATGAGCAGTTCTTC. This chain joins TRBV11-1 and TRBJ2-1, with D possibly matching TRBD2 (5 bases). Trimming stripped 0 bases from V and 4 bases from J, with 10 bases between. There are 15 residues in the CDR3. CDR1 and CDR2 from the germline V gene are SGHAT and FQDESV (reference sequence).

There are many counts of this clonotype. This chain joins TRBV7-9 and TRBJ2-1, with TRBD2 as a possible D gene (6 bases). This CDR3 has 19 amino acids. Germline V CDR1 and CDR2: SEHNR, FQNEAQ (reference sequence). Deletions cut 5 bases from V and 0 bases from J, with 23 bases between. Here the CDR3 reads CASSRFLGSGRTSYNEQFF. The CDR3 nucleotides read TGTGCCAGCAGCCGTTTTCTCGGATCGGGGAGGACCTCCTACAATGAGCAGTTCTTC.

This clonotype was seen at least ten times. The V gene is TRBV13, the J gene TRBJ2-1, with a possible D match to TRBD2 (6 bases). The CDR3 has 13 amino acids. Looked up from germline, CDR1 is PRHDT and CDR2 is FYEKMQ (reference sequence). V gave up 11 bases and J gave up 4 bases, with 15 bases separating them. CDR3 nucleotides: TGTGCCGGAGAGCGGGCGTGGTACAATGAGCAGTTCTTC. This sequence encodes CAGERAWYNEQFF.

In this sample, this clonotype turned up many times. The chain joins TRBV7-9 to TRBJ2-5, with D unresolved. The germline V and J ends were trimmed by 0 bases and 2 bases, with 13 bases remaining between them. Germline assignment: CDR1 SEHNR and CDR2 FQNEAQ (reference sequence). The CDR3 spans 16 residues. In DNA, the CDR3 is TGTGCCAGCAGCTTAGCGATTGGTAAATTACAAGAGACCCAGTACTTC. Its translation: CASSLAIGKLQETQYF.

This clonotype was seen many times. The CDR3 bases are TGCGCCAGCAGCTTAAGGGGCGTCGACGAGCAGTACTTC. It is translated as CASSLRGVDEQYF. The gene calls are TRBV5-1 and TRBJ2-7; D perhaps matches TRBD1 (5 bases). Germline loops: CDR1 SGHRS, CDR2 YFSETQ. The CDR3 spans 13 residues. V was trimmed by 2 bases and J by 5 bases, leaving 11 bases between them.

This clonotype was recorded at least ten times. V gene TRBV20-1 combines with J gene TRBJ2-1; maybe TRBD2 (5 bases). V was cut by 3 bases and J by 0 bases, with 15 bases left in between. This CDR3 comprises 16 residues. CDR1 is DFQATT and CDR2 is SNEGSKA in the germline V gene (reference sequence). CDR3 sequence reads: CSASPDEAVSYNEQFF. The DNA for the CDR3 is TGCAGTGCTAGTCCCGACGAAGCGGTCTCCTACAATGAGCAGTTCTTC.

This clonotype was picked up a small number of times. Here the CDR3 DNA reads TGTGCCAGCAGTTCCCTAGCGGCCCCCTACAATGAGCAGTTCTTC. Its translation is CASSSLAAPYNEQFF. The rearrangement links TRBV12-3 or TRBV12-4 to TRBJ2-1; 7 bases match TRBD2. The J segment lost 2 bases and the V segment lost 4 bases, leaving 5 bases of the junction unmatched. The CDR3 has 15 residues.

The sample holds many counts of this clonotype. The chain carries TRBV20-1 and TRBJ1-1; TRBD1 matches 7 bases. CDR3 length equals 14 residues. The germline V gene encodes CDR1 DFQATT and CDR2 SNEGSKA (reference sequence). After removal of 5 bases from V and 5 bases from J, the junction contained 11 bases not matched to a gene. In nucleotides, the CDR3 is TGCAGTGCTCGTAAACGACAGGGTAGAACTGAAGCTTTCTTT. The encoded protein is CSARKRQGRTEAFF.

This clonotype was seen more than once but under ten times. The chain has TRBV6-2 or TRBV6-3 and TRBJ2-3, with D hard to call. The CDR3 has 16 residues. V was cut by 6 bases and J by 0 bases, with 16 bases left in between. Germline V gene lookup returns CDR1 MNHEY and CDR2 SVGEGT. The CDR3 is CASSPLGIPSTDTQYF. DNA for the CDR3: TGTGCCAGCAGCCCGCTGGGGATTCCAAGCACAGATACGCAGTATTTT.

The table lists this clonotype with a few counts. The chain has TRBV10-2 and TRBJ1-1; no firm D call. Germline V gene data show CDR1 as WSHSY and CDR2 as SAAADI. This CDR3 is built from 15 residues. Trimming took off 2 bases at V and 1 base at J, with 11 bases between the two ends. This CDR3 is CASSEPLPRNTEAFF. The CDR3 DNA reads as TGCGCCAGCAGTGAGCCGCTCCCCCGGAACACTGAAGCTTTCTTT.

In this sample, this clonotype turned up many times. This sequence joins TRBV4-3 and TRBJ2-1; 8 bases are a match to TRBD1. The V gene end was trimmed by 1 base and the J gene end by 9 bases; junction bases not matched to a gene: 11. CDR1 and CDR2 (germline): LGHNA, YSLEER. The CDR3 runs to 16 residues. The CDR3 protein is CASSQGQGALGGEQFF. CDR3 DNA: TGCGCCAGCAGCCAAGGGCAGGGGGCCCTTGGGGGTGAGCAGTTCTTC.

This clonotype was counted at least ten times. The rearrangement uses TRBV7-8 and TRBJ2-1; 7 positions match TRBD2. This CDR3 spans 19 amino acids. V was clipped by 5 bases and J by 6 bases; unmatched bases: 22. The germline V gene encodes CDR1 SGHVS and CDR2 FQNEAQ. As DNA, the CDR3 is TGTGCCAGCAGCCCCCTCCGTTTTGGCCTACGGCGGGAGATCAATGAGCAGTTCTTC. Encoded protein: CASSPLRFGLRREINEQFF. The full variable domain, with the rest looked up from reference TRBV7-8 and TRBJ2-1, is GAGVSQSPRYKVAKRGQDVALRCDPISGHVSLFWYQQALGQGPEFLTYFQNEAQLDKSGLPSDRFFAERPEGSVSTLKIQRTQQEDSAVYLCASSPLRFGLRREINEQFFGPGTRLTVL.

This sequence joins TRBV7-9 and TRBJ2-3; TRBD1 or TRBD2 may be the D gene (5 bases each). CDR1 and CDR2 from the germline V gene are SEHNR and FQNEAQ (reference sequence). Trimming left V 11 bases short and J 5 bases short, with 17 bases between. CDR3 length: 13 amino acids. CDR3 in amino acids: CASGADLQDTQYF. The CDR3 DNA is TGTGCCTCCGGGGCGGACCTTCAAGATACGCAGTATTTT. Looking up the rest from reference TRBV7-9 and TRBJ2-3 gives the full variable domain: DTGVSQNPRHKITKRGQNVTFRCDPISEHNRLYWYRQTLGQGPEFLTYFQNEAQLEKSRLLSDRFSAERPKGSFSTLEIQRTEQGDSAMYLCASGADLQDTQYFGPGTRLTVL.

Ten or more counts support this clonotype. The V gene is TRBV18, the J gene TRBJ1-2, with TRBD1 matching over 9 bases. Germline CDR1 is KGHSH and CDR2 is LQKENI. CDR3 size: 18 residues. After removal of 4 bases from V and 4 bases from J, the junction contained 16 bases not matched to a gene. Here the CDR3 reads CASSLRGPGQGGPYGYTF. The CDR3 DNA reads as TGTGCCAGCTCACTAAGAGGCCCGGGACAGGGAGGTCCCTATGGCTACACCTTC.

This clonotype came up many times. The chain carries TRBV18 and TRBJ1-1; tentative D call: TRBD1 (6 bases). Germline V gives CDR1 KGHSH, CDR2 LQKENI. The CDR3 runs 15 residues. The ends were cut back, 2 bases at V and 4 bases at J, with 14 bases in the middle. This chain's CDR3 is CASSPSQGLGTEAFF. The CDR3 DNA sequence: TGTGCCAGCTCACCATCCCAGGGGTTGGGCACTGAAGCTTTCTTT.

This clonotype was recorded many times. This chain joins TRBV11-2 and TRBJ2-7; TRBD2 matches 7 bases. After removal of 6 bases from V and 6 bases from J, the junction contained 11 bases not matched to a gene. Germline CDR1 reads SGHAT; CDR2 reads FQNNGV. The CDR3 extends over 14 amino acids. The CDR3 DNA is TGTGCCAGCAGTGGGGGGGGTAGCCCCATCGAGCAGTACTTC. Translated, it gives CASSGGGSPIEQYF.

This sequence joins TRBV27 and TRBJ2-1; 7 nucleotides align to TRBD2. The CDR3 length is 15 residues. Germline CDR1 is MNHEY and CDR2 is SMNVEV (reference sequence). After removal of 6 bases from V and 2 bases from J, the junction contained 7 bases not matched to a gene. The CDR3 spells CASRSLAEPYNEQFF. CDR3 bases: TGTGCCAGCAGGTCTCTAGCGGAACCCTACAATGAGCAGTTCTTC.